The 25 T cell receptor beta chains below were found in one sample sequenced in a study of blood T cells in healthy people across ages (dated by TCRdb to between 2014 and 2016). To prepare the library, 5' RACE was applied. Sequencing used an Illumina HiSeq 2500. A second PCR of about 6 to 11 cycles was run with a J-beta primer mix and a sample-barcoded 5' primer. TCRdb passed the public sequencing reads through fastp at Q25 and MiXCR, retaining productive beta sequences. A single entry per CDR3 protein holds the most common genes and DNA from its merged rows. The sample contains under 700,000 distinct CDR3 sequences, less than 25% of them found a single time. In total, the top ten clones hold approximately 8.7% of the sample. These data also formed part of another study, on T cells of mothers and their children.

Specimen: blood. The receptors here all came from a boy younger than 18 in good health.

The CDR3, as DNA: TGTGCCAGCAGCTCGACAGGGGACCTTGATGGCTACACCTTC. Amino acids: CASSSTGDLDGYTF. The genes are TRBV5-6 and TRBJ1-2; TRBD1 matches 8 bases. The germline V gene has CDR1 SGHDT and CDR2 YYEEEE. The CDR3 has 14 residues. V trimming: 3 bases; J trimming: 6 bases; junction bases outside the gene matches: 7.

V usage is TRBV20-1 and J usage is TRBJ1-2, with no clear D. Germline CDR1 DFQATT, CDR2 SNEGSKA (reference sequence). Trimming stripped 2 bases from V and 9 bases from J, with 22 bases between. The CDR3 covers 15 residues. CDR3 protein: CSARNSETPYPSYTF. The CDR3 DNA is TGCAGTGCTAGAAATTCAGAGACCCCCTATCCGAGCTACACCTTC.

This clonotype has just a few counts. V and J are TRBV27 and TRBJ1-1, with 7 bases aligning to TRBD1. Trimming took 5 bases from V and 0 from J; bases not matched to a gene: 9. Germline CDR1 and CDR2: MNHEY and SMNVEV (reference sequence). The CDR3 consists of 16 residues. The CDR3 DNA sequence: TGTGCCAGCAGTCTCGACAGGGCCAGTATGAACACTGAAGCTTTCTTT. Protein sequence: CASSLDRASMNTEAFF.

The sample holds a few counts of this clonotype. This sequence joins TRBV4-3 and TRBJ2-7; D could derive from TRBD1 or TRBD2 (5 bases each). Trimming took off 0 bases at V and 5 bases at J, with 17 bases between the two ends. CDR3 size: 16 residues. Germline V gives CDR1 LGHNA, CDR2 YSLEER. CDR3 region: CASSQDFPDEGNEQYF. The CDR3 region has the DNA TGCGCCAGCAGCCAAGATTTTCCGGACGAGGGGAACGAGCAGTACTTC.

This clonotype was detected a few times. V usage is TRBV20-1 and J usage is TRBJ2-5; D is perhaps TRBD1 (6 bases). In germline, CDR1 is DFQATT, CDR2 SNEGSKA (reference sequence). V shed 0 bases and J shed 8 bases, with 16 bases lying between them. CDR3 length: 14 residues. CDR3 protein: CSARDSLGGITQYF. CDR3 bases: TGCAGTGCTAGAGACTCCCTAGGGGGAATAACCCAGTACTTC.

The chain recombines TRBV27 with TRBJ2-7; 9 bases match TRBD1. CDR3 size: 15 residues. The germline V gene encodes CDR1 MNHEY and CDR2 SMNVEV (reference sequence). V shed 6 bases, J shed 3 bases, and the junction held 9 bases outside the gene matches. The chain's CDR3 is CASSQGQGYYYEQYF. CDR3 nucleotides: TGTGCCAGCAGCCAAGGACAGGGGTACTACTACGAGCAGTACTTC.

The chain carries TRBV7-2 and TRBJ2-7; D call uncertain. The CDR3 totals 15 residues. Germline values: CDR1 SGHTA, CDR2 FQGNSA. V gave up 0 bases and J gave up 5 bases, with 14 bases separating them. The CDR3 loop reads CASSLAHTGGHEQYF. CDR3 nucleotide sequence: TGTGCCAGCAGCTTAGCCCACACTGGTGGGCACGAGCAGTACTTC. The full variable domain, with the rest looked up from reference TRBV7-2 and TRBJ2-7, is GAGVSQSPSNKVTEKGKDVELRCDPISGHTALYWYRQSLGQGLEFLIYFQGNSAPDKSGLPSDRFSAERTGGSVSTLTIQRTQQEDSAVYLCASSLAHTGGHEQYFGPGTRLTVT.

With regard to this clonotype: A much bigger clone sits one base away, suggesting this may be a read error. The rearrangement uses TRBV29-1 and TRBJ1-5; D is unresolved. This CDR3 is 14 amino acids long. CDR1 is SQVTM, CDR2 ANQGSEA, per germline. The V gene lost 0 bases and the J gene lost 0 bases, with 6 bases spanning the gap. The CDR3 DNA follows: TGCAGCGTTGAAGATGCCCGTAGCAATCAGCCCCAGCATTTT. Translation gives CSVEDARSNQPQHF.

There are a few counts of this clonotype. CDR3 amino acids: CATSLKETQYF. The CDR3 nucleotides read TGTGCCACCAGCCTTAAAGAGACCCAGTACTTC. V usage is TRBV15 and J usage is TRBJ2-5; no definite D call. CDR1 and CDR2 from the germline V gene are LNHNV and YYDKDF (reference sequence). The CDR3 has 11 residues. V lost 5 bases, J lost 3 bases, and 4 bases lay in between.

This clonotype was counted between two and nine times. The chain combines TRBV12-3 or TRBV12-4 with TRBJ2-7; possibly TRBD1 for D (5 bases). The CDR3 consists of 12 residues. Trimming pared 2 bases from V and 9 bases from J, leaving 11 bases between. In DNA form, the CDR3 reads TGTGCCAGCAGTTTAATCAGGGATGCGCAGTACTTC. Protein sequence: CASSLIRDAQYF.

This clonotype was seen a handful of times. The V call is TRBV29-1, the J call TRBJ2-1; D might be TRBD1 (5 bases). CDR3 length: 14 amino acids. CDR1 is SQVTM, CDR2 ANQGSEA, per germline. V was trimmed by 4 bases and J by 2 bases, leaving 12 bases between them. The CDR3 reads CSVAGTGAYNEQFF. DNA for the CDR3: TGCAGCGTTGCAGGAACAGGCGCCTACAATGAGCAGTTCTTC.

The rearrangement uses TRBV20-1 and TRBJ2-1, with D tentatively TRBD1 or TRBD2 (5 bases each). Germline loops: CDR1 DFQATT, CDR2 SNEGSKA (reference sequence). V was pared by 3 bases and J by 3 bases, with 18 bases between. This CDR3 is built from 16 residues. Here the CDR3 DNA reads TGCAGTGCTAGTTGGCTACCCCTTGGGGGCTACAATGAGCAGTTCTTC. Protein product: CSASWLPLGGYNEQFF.

The V and J genes are TRBV7-2 and TRBJ2-7; TRBD2 matches at 11 bases. Germline V gene data show CDR1 as SGHTA and CDR2 as FQGNSA. Losses at the gene ends were 1 base for V and 7 bases for J; bases not matched to a gene: 6. The CDR3 spans 15 residues. The CDR3 DNA is TGTGCCAGCAGCTTAGAACTAGCGGGAGCACAAGAGCAGTACTTC. As protein: CASSLELAGAQEQYF.

This clonotype occurred a few times. V and J are TRBV4-2 and TRBJ2-5; D call uncertain. Germline V gene lookup returns CDR1 LGHNA and CDR2 YNFKEQ. The ends were cut back, 6 bases at V and 5 bases at J, with 7 bases in the middle. There are 11 residues in the CDR3. CDR3 residues: CASSDMETQYF. CDR3 nucleotides: TGTGCCAGCAGTGATATGGAGACCCAGTACTTC.

This clonotype was observed a few times. The chain has TRBV7-9 and TRBJ2-7, with TRBD1 matching 7 bases. With V trimmed by 1 base and J by 2 bases, 5 bases remained unmatched. The CDR3 consists of 15 residues. In germline, CDR1 is SEHNR, CDR2 FQNEAQ (reference sequence). The CDR3 sequence is CASSLGPQGAYEQYF. The CDR3 DNA sequence: TGTGCCAGCAGCTTAGGGCCGCAGGGGGCCTACGAGCAGTACTTC.

The rearrangement uses TRBV5-6 and TRBJ2-1; 10 nucleotides agree with TRBD2. The length of the CDR3 is 13 residues. Per the germline V gene, CDR1 is SGHDT and CDR2 is YYEEEE. The ends lost 10 bases at V and 8 bases at J; junction bases unmatched: 9. CDR3 in DNA: TGTGCCGCCCTAAGAGCGGGGGGGGATGAGCAGTTCTTC. Translating it yields CAALRAGGDEQFF.

This clonotype occurred many times. The chain carries TRBV7-2 and TRBJ2-5; 8 bases align to TRBD2. The V and J ends lost 1 base and 2 bases, in that order; junction bases with no gene match: 6. The germline V gene has CDR1 SGHTA and CDR2 FQGNSA. This CDR3 is built from 16 residues. The CDR3 loop reads CASSLDGGVIQETQYF. In DNA form, the CDR3 reads TGTGCCAGCAGCTTAGACGGGGGGGTCATACAAGAGACCCAGTACTTC.

On this clonotype: An end of the junction differs from the germline gene, which may be a read error. The rearrangement links TRBV6-2 or TRBV6-3 to TRBJ2-5; possibly TRBD1 for D (5 bases). The DNA end lines up better with TRBJ2-1; the J call may be wrong. This CDR3 is built from 14 residues. CDR1 is MNHEY, CDR2 SVGEGT, per germline. Here the CDR3 reads CACSYLGAGNEQFF. As DNA, the CDR3 is TGTGCCTGCAGTTACCTCGGAGCAGGGAATGAGCAGTTCTTC.

This clonotype was seen more than once but under ten times. The gene calls are TRBV30 and TRBJ1-4, with 7 bases aligning to TRBD1. V dropped 3 bases and J dropped 2; count of bases not matched to a gene: 6. CDR3 length equals 15 residues. In germline, CDR1 is GTSNPN, CDR2 SVGIG (reference sequence). The CDR3 here is CAWRTGLSTNEKLFF. As DNA, the CDR3 is TGTGCCTGGAGGACAGGGTTGTCCACTAATGAAAAACTGTTTTTT.

The chain is built from TRBV14 and TRBJ1-4, with D possibly matching TRBD1 (6 bases). The CDR3 spans 14 residues. With 5 bases removed from V and 5 bases from J, the gap between germline ends came to 12 bases. CDR1 is SGHDN and CDR2 is FVKESK in the germline V gene. The CDR3 sequence: CASSSQTGNEKLFF. The CDR3 nucleotides are TGTGCCAGCAGCAGCCAAACAGGGAATGAAAAACTGTTTTTT.

This clonotype was counted a few times. A read error may produce the germline difference seen at one junction end. This chain joins TRBV29-1 and TRBJ2-5; D is possibly TRBD1 (6 bases). This CDR3 contains 10 residues. Germline V gene sequence: CDR1 SQVTM, CDR2 ANQGSEA. DNA of the CDR3: TGCAGCGTAACAGGGACAAGGGAGTTCTTC. The encoded protein is CSVTGTREFF.

This clonotype was counted many times. The chain combines TRBV6-6 with TRBJ2-5; a possible D gene is TRBD2 (5 bases). CDR1 is MNHNY, CDR2 SVGAGI, per germline (reference sequence). The CDR3 totals 13 residues. With 6 bases removed from V and 9 bases from J, the gap between germline ends came to 17 bases. This CDR3 reads CASSSIESEAQYF. The CDR3 DNA follows: TGTGCCAGCAGCTCTATAGAATCGGAGGCCCAGTACTTC.

A note on this clonotype: The junction does not match germline at one end; this may be a read error. The J gene is TRBJ2-4, the V gene TRBV9; perhaps TRBD1 as D (6 bases). CDR1 and CDR2 from the germline V gene are SGDLS and YYNGEE. The CDR3 is 14 residues long. CDR3 bases: TGTGCCAGCAGCGTAGCGTGGACAGACAACATTCGGTACTTC. Translated, it gives CASSVAWTDNIRYF.

This clonotype was seen only a few times. The genes are TRBV6-5 and TRBJ2-1; the D is unclear. CDR3 size: 13 residues. Trimming cost V 0 bases and J 7 bases, with 7 bases left between them. From germline, CDR1 is MNHEY and CDR2 SVGAGI. In nucleotides, the CDR3 is TGTGCCAGCAGTTACTCGACGATGAATGAGCAGTTCTTC. Protein: CASSYSTMNEQFF.

This clonotype was seen a few times. The chain is built from TRBV4-3 and TRBJ2-1, with TRBD2 matching 7 bases. The J call may be in error: the DNA end matches TRBJ2-7 better. This CDR3 spans 15 amino acids. Germline CDR1 is LGHNA and CDR2 is YSLEER. The CDR3 coding sequence is TGCGCCAGCAGCCAAGATTGGGGGGGAGGCTACGAGCAGTACTTC. It specifies CASSQDWGGGYEQYF.